The 21 T cell receptor beta chains reported below all come from one sample, sequenced in a study of T cells in Graves' hyperthyroidism and ophthalmopathy. Amplified TCR beta CDR3 regions came from RNA transcripts. A first-round RT-PCR of the TCR CDR3 used the HTBI primer set. Each CDR3 protein gets one entry after TCRdb re-called the multiplex PCR reads with MiXCR. The sample has around 690,000 distinct CDR3 sequences; 17% are singletons. Sequenced: blood. Receptors were obtained from a man aged 45-60 years with Graves' hyperthyroidism.

The table lists this clonotype with many counts. The rearrangement uses TRBV5-1 and TRBJ2-1; no firm D call. The germline gives CDR1 SGHRS, CDR2 YFSETQ. The CDR3 has 16 residues. Trimming took 0 bases from V and 0 from J, leaving 10 bases between them. The CDR3: CASSLEGIYSYNEQFF. Here the CDR3 DNA reads TGCGCCAGCAGCTTGGAAGGCATCTACTCCTACAATGAGCAGTTCTTC. Full variable domain (outside the CDR3, taken from reference TRBV5-1 and TRBJ2-1): KAGVTQTPRYLIKTRGQQVTLSCSPISGHRSVSWYQQTPGQGLQFLFEYFSETQRNKGNFPGRFSGRQFSNSRSEMNVSTLELGDSALYLCASSLEGIYSYNEQFFGPGTRLTVL.

In its sample, this clonotype was seen many times. This sequence joins TRBV2 and TRBJ2-3; 11 nucleotides align to TRBD2. V shed 4 bases, J shed 2 bases, and the junction held 2 bases outside the gene matches. The germline CDR1 and CDR2 sequences are SNHLY and FYNNEI. The CDR3 contains 15 residues. The CDR3 coding sequence is TGTGCCAGCAGTGGACTAGCGGGACCCACAGATACGCAGTATTTT. Its protein product is CASSGLAGPTDTQYF. The full variable domain, with the rest looked up from reference TRBV2 and TRBJ2-3, is EPEVTQTPSHQVTQMGQEVILRCVPISNHLYFYWYRQILGQKVEFLVSFYNNEISEKSEIFDDQFSVERPDGSNFTLKIRSTKLEDSAMYFCASSGLAGPTDTQYFGPGTRLTVL.

This clonotype showed up many times. V gene TRBV11-2 combines with J gene TRBJ2-2, with TRBD1 identical over 8 bases. Germline assignment: CDR1 SGHAT and CDR2 FQNNGV. V was clipped by 11 bases and J by 3 bases; unmatched bases: 5. This CDR3 region has 13 residues. The CDR3: CADRTGYTGELFF. The CDR3 DNA is TGTGCCGATCGGACAGGGTACACCGGGGAGCTGTTTTTT. Full variable domain (remainder filled in from reference TRBV11-2 and TRBJ2-2): EAGVAQSPRYKIIEKRQSVAFWCNPISGHATLYWYQQILGQGPKLLIQFQNNGVVDDSQLPKDRFSAERLKGVDSTLKIQPAKLEDSAVYLCADRTGYTGELFFGEGSRLTVL.

This clonotype showed up many times. The chain employs TRBV19 and TRBJ2-1; 7 nucleotides match TRBD2. The germline gives CDR1 LNHDA, CDR2 SQIVND (reference sequence). J gave up 7 bases and V 5 bases, and 8 bases lay outside the gene matches. This CDR3 has 14 amino acids. DNA of the CDR3: TGTGCCAGTAGTTTGGGCGGGAGATGGAATGAGCAGTTCTTC. Protein sequence: CASSLGGRWNEQFF. Drawing the rest from reference TRBV19 and TRBJ2-1, the complete variable domain is DGGITQSPKYLFRKEGQNVTLSCEQNLNHDAMYWYRQDPGQGLRLIYYSQIVNDFQKGDIAEGYSVSREKKESFPLTVTSAQKNPTAFYLCASSLGGRWNEQFFGPGTRLTVL.

In its sample, this clonotype was seen many times. The rearrangement uses TRBV7-2 and TRBJ2-7; 10 bases are a match to TRBD2. From germline, CDR1 is SGHTA and CDR2 FQGNSA. The V gene end was trimmed by 4 bases and the J gene end by 0 bases; junction bases not matched to a gene: 3. The CDR3 contains 15 residues. The CDR3 bases are TGTGCCAGCAGCTCTAGCGGGAGTTTCTCCTACGAGCAGTACTTC. Translation gives CASSSSGSFSYEQYF.

This clonotype was seen only a few times. This chain joins TRBV10-3 and TRBJ2-6, with 10 bases identical to TRBD1. The CDR3 sequence is 19 residues long. V was clipped by 4 bases and J by 1 base; unmatched bases: 10. CDR1 and CDR2 (germline): ENHRY, SYGVKD. The CDR3 here is CAISVEPGQGSSGANVLTF. CDR3 nucleotides: TGTGCCATCAGTGTTGAACCGGGACAGGGGAGTTCTGGGGCCAACGTCCTGACTTTC.

This chain connects TRBV20-1 to TRBJ1-1; the D is unclear. V lost 5 bases, J lost 1 base, and 5 bases lay in between. The CDR3 runs to 11 residues. The germline V gene has CDR1 DFQATT and CDR2 SNEGSKA (reference sequence). CDR3 residues: CSAFRNTEAFF. In nucleotides, the CDR3 is TGCAGTGCTTTTAGGAACACTGAAGCTTTCTTT.

Comments on this clonotype: One end of the junction is discordant with germline, which a read error may explain. The chain joins TRBV28 to TRBJ1-1, with D possibly matching TRBD1 (5 bases). This CDR3 is built from 13 residues. The germline V gene has CDR1 MDHEN and CDR2 SYDVKM. CDR3 in amino acids: CASNGGTNTGAFF. The CDR3 nucleotides read TGTGCCAGCAACGGGGGTACGAACACTGGAGCTTTCTTT.

The gene calls are TRBV5-1 and TRBJ1-2, with TRBD1 identical over 7 bases. Germline CDR1 and CDR2: SGHRS and YFSETQ. V lost 4 bases, J lost 0 bases, and 6 bases stayed unmatched. The CDR3 is made up of 15 amino acids. The CDR3 region has the DNA TGCGCCAGCAGCATGCGACAGGGAGCTAACTATGGCTACACCTTC. Its translation: CASSMRQGANYGYTF.

The chain couples TRBV27 to TRBJ1-2; no clear D gene. V was cut by 0 bases and J by 6 bases, with 8 bases left in between. The CDR3 totals 13 residues. Germline CDR1 is MNHEY and CDR2 is SMNVEV (reference sequence). CDR3 amino acids: CASSLSRSHGYTF. Written as DNA, the CDR3 is TGTGCCAGCAGTTTATCCCGTTCCCATGGCTACACCTTC.

This clonotype showed up just a few times. This chain uses TRBV20-1 with TRBJ2-5, with D hard to call. The CDR3 loop spans 16 amino acids. Germline CDR1 and CDR2: DFQATT and SNEGSKA (reference sequence). With 0 bases removed from V and 2 bases from J, the gap between germline ends came to 16 bases. CDR3 DNA: TGCAGTGCTAGAGACAAGGGCGGAGCCCTACAAGAGACCCAGTACTTC. Residues: CSARDKGGALQETQYF.

Many counts were recorded for this clonotype. V usage is TRBV2 and J usage is TRBJ2-3; 10 nucleotides match TRBD2. V shed 6 bases and J 1 base; nucleotides not matched to a gene: 7. Germline V gene sequence: CDR1 SNHLY, CDR2 FYNNEI. The length of the CDR3 is 16 residues. The CDR3: CASRGGGTSGTDTQYF. Written as DNA, the CDR3 is TGTGCCAGCAGGGGGGGCGGGACTAGCGGCACAGATACGCAGTATTTT.

The chain combines TRBV4-1 with TRBJ2-1; TRBD1 aligns across 9 bases. After removal of 5 bases from V and 8 bases from J, the junction contained 10 bases not matched to a gene. The CDR3 is made up of 15 amino acids. In germline, CDR1 is MGHRA, CDR2 YSYEKL. CDR3 residues: CASSSPGTGPHEQFF. CDR3 DNA: TGCGCCAGCAGCAGCCCCGGGACAGGGCCGCATGAGCAGTTCTTC.

In this sample, this clonotype turned up a few times. The junction differs from germline at one of its ends, possibly a read error. J is TRBJ1-1 and V is TRBV7-3, with D possibly matching TRBD1 (6 bases). Germline V gene sequence: CDR1 SGHTA, CDR2 FQGTGA. This CDR3 region has 10 residues. The CDR3: CASRGTGALF. The CDR3 DNA follows: TGTGCCAGCAGGGGAACGGGGGCCCTCTTT.

This chain uses TRBV3-1 with TRBJ2-1; 8 nucleotides match TRBD2. V dropped 2 bases and J dropped 6; count of bases not matched to a gene: 6. Germline lookup yields CDR1 LGHDT and CDR2 YNNKEL (reference sequence). This CDR3 spans 15 amino acids. The CDR3 nucleotides read TGTGCCAGCAGCCAAAATACCGGGACTAGCAATGAGCAGTTCTTC. Translated, it gives CASSQNTGTSNEQFF.

CDR3 in amino acids: CASSLRGGNEQYF. CDR3 DNA sequence: TGTGCCAGCAGCTTAAGGGGGGGGAACGAGCAGTACTTC. The rearrangement links TRBV27 to TRBJ2-7, with a weak D call TRBD2 (7 bases). Trimming cost V 6 bases and J 5 bases, with 14 bases left between them. This CDR3 comprises 13 residues. Looked up from germline, CDR1 is MNHEY and CDR2 is SMNVEV (reference sequence).

The rearrangement uses TRBV6-5 and TRBJ2-7, with D possibly being TRBD1 or TRBD2 (6 bases each). The CDR3 extends over 14 amino acids. Trimming took 2 bases from V and 5 from J, leaving 13 bases between them. Per the germline V gene, CDR1 is MNHEY and CDR2 is SVGAGI. CDR3 in DNA: TGTGCCAGCAGTTACGTGGGGGGCTACGACGAGCAGTACTTC. Amino acid sequence: CASSYVGGYDEQYF.

Turning to this clonotype: This clone may be a read error of a much larger clone one base away. Because it lacks the conserved phenylalanine or tryptophan at the end, this CDR3 is likely a read error. V and J are TRBV27 and TRBJ2-1; D perhaps matches TRBD1 (5 bases). V lost 7 bases, J lost 5 bases, and 18 bases lay in between. The CDR3 covers 15 residues. CDR1 is MNHEY, CDR2 SMNVEV, per germline (reference sequence). Here the CDR3 reads CASTPKGIIDNEQFS. The CDR3 DNA reads TGTGCCAGCACTCCAAAGGGGATTATCGACAATGAGCAGTTCTCC.

At least ten counts were recorded for this clonotype. The chain employs TRBV27 and TRBJ2-7; TRBD1 or TRBD2 may be the D gene (6 bases each). This CDR3 comprises 15 residues. Trimming removed 10 bases from V and 6 bases from J, with 25 bases in between. CDR1 and CDR2 from the germline V gene are MNHEY and SMNVEV (reference sequence). The CDR3 is CATSAGPGTMGEQYF. Here the CDR3 DNA reads TGTGCCACCTCCGCGGGACCCGGGACAATGGGCGAGCAGTACTTC.

This clonotype was recorded a few times. The chain combines TRBV29-1 with TRBJ2-5; D is possibly TRBD2 (5 bases). The CDR3 sequence is 14 residues long. In germline, CDR1 is SQVTM, CDR2 ANQGSEA. With 6 bases removed from V and 4 bases from J, the gap between germline ends came to 18 bases. CDR3 residues: CSVSLAGLGETQYF. DNA of the CDR3: TGCAGCGTCTCTCTAGCAGGCCTGGGAGAGACCCAGTACTTC. Looking up the rest from reference TRBV29-1 and TRBJ2-5 gives the full variable domain: SAVISQKPSRDICQRGTSLTIQCQVDSQVTMMFWYRQQPGQSLTLIATANQGSEATYESGFVIDKFPISRPNLTFSTLTVSNMSPEDSSIYLCSVSLAGLGETQYFGPGTRLLVL.

This clonotype was observed a few times. The chain has TRBV4-1 and TRBJ2-6; possible D gene TRBD1, 6 bases. The CDR3 consists of 15 residues. CDR1 is MGHRA, CDR2 YSYEKL, per germline. Trimming stripped 3 bases from V and 2 bases from J, with 8 bases between. CDR3 sequence (DNA): TGCGCCAGCAGCCATGAGGGGGCTGGGGCCAACGTCCTGACTTTC. It specifies CASSHEGAGANVLTF.